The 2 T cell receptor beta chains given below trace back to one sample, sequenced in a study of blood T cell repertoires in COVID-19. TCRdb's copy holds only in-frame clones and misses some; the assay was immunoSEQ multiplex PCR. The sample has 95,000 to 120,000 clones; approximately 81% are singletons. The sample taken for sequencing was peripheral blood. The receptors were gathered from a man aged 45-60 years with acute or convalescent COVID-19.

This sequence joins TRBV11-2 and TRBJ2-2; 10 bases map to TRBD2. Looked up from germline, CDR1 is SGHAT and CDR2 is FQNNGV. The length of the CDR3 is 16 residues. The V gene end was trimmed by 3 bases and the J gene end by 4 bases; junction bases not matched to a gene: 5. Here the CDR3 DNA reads TGTGCCAGCAGCTTCCCTAGCGGGGGCCGCACCGGGGAGCTGTTTTTT. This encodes CASSFPSGGRTGELFF.

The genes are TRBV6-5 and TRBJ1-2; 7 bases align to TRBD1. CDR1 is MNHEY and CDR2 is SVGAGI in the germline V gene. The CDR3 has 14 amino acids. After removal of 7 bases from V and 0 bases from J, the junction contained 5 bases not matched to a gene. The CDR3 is CASKGGQTNYGYTF. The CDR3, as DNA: TGTGCCAGCAAAGGGGGACAGACTAACTATGGCTACACCTTC.